Below are 12 T cell receptor beta chains sequenced from a single sample in a study of blood T cell repertoires in COVID-19 (dated by TCRdb to 2018 to 2020). The library was built by means of the immunoSEQ multiplex PCR assay. TCRdb stores this immuneACCESS table with in-frame sequences only. Part of the clones is absent; in the studies checked, under half of the shortfall reflects unresolved V genes, and no reason is known for the rest. In all, the sample holds a few hundred thousand clones, and around 87% of those were seen once. The ten largest clones capture roughly 2% of the sample. The sequenced material came from PBMCs or T cells enriched from blood (not recorded which). Source of these receptors: a man in his forties or fifties in a cohort exposed to, infected with or recovered from COVID-19 (not recorded which).

V and J are TRBV11-2 and TRBJ2-7, with 12 bases identical to TRBD2. Germline V lookup: CDR1 SGHAT, CDR2 FQNNGV. CDR3 length: 15 amino acids. V trimming: 6 bases; J trimming: 0 bases; junction bases outside the gene matches: 3. The CDR3 nucleotides read TGTGCCAGCAGACCGACTAGCGGGAGCTCCTACGAGCAGTACTTC. This sequence encodes CASRPTSGSSYEQYF.

The rearrangement joins TRBV4-2 to TRBJ2-1, with TRBD2 identical over 10 bases. V was clipped by 4 bases and J by 5 bases; unmatched bases: 8. This CDR3 has 16 residues. CDR1 is LGHNA and CDR2 is YNFKEQ in the germline V gene. The CDR3 bases are TGTGCCAGCAGCCTTGCCGGGACTAGCGTCCACAATGAGCAGTTCTTC. This encodes CASSLAGTSVHNEQFF.

V usage is TRBV7-2 and J usage is TRBJ2-7, with a tentative D call TRBD2 (6 bases). The CDR3 is 13 amino acids. Germline values: CDR1 SGHTA, CDR2 FQGNSA. Trimming removed 5 bases from V and 2 bases from J, with 10 bases in between. The CDR3 DNA is TGTGCCAGCAGCCCAGCGGGCACCTACGAGCAGTACTTC. Protein product: CASSPAGTYEQYF.

The rearrangement uses TRBV7-2 and TRBJ2-7, with D possibly TRBD2 on 6 matching bases. V was clipped by 3 bases and J by 1 base, with 10 bases between them. Germline lookup yields CDR1 SGHTA and CDR2 FQGNSA. The CDR3 has 14 residues. CDR3: CASSFYGSSYEQYF. CDR3 DNA sequence: TGTGCCAGCAGCTTTTACGGGAGTTCCTACGAGCAGTACTTC.

This chain uses TRBV6-1 with TRBJ1-4; TRBD1 matches at 7 bases. V shed 1 base, J shed 0 bases, and the junction held 8 bases outside the gene matches. This CDR3 has 18 amino acids. Germline V gene data show CDR1 as MNHNS and CDR2 as SASEGT. CDR3 DNA: TGTGCCAGCAGTGAAGGGGGACAGAGTCTCGCAACTAATGAAAAACTGTTTTTT. It encodes CASSEGGQSLATNEKLFF.

The chain has TRBV7-3 and TRBJ1-3, with D perhaps matching TRBD1 (5 bases). The CDR3 consists of 14 residues. From germline, CDR1 is SGHTA and CDR2 FQGTGA. V dropped 2 bases and J dropped 1 base, with 6 bases sitting between them. The CDR3: CASSLGGSGNTIYF. CDR3 nucleotides: TGTGCCAGCAGCTTAGGGGGGTCTGGAAACACCATATATTTT. The complete variable domain, with remaining parts taken from reference TRBV7-3 and TRBJ1-3, reads GAGVSQTPSNKVTEKGKYVELRCDPISGHTALYWYRQSLGQGPEFLIYFQGTGAADDSGLPNDRFFAVRPEGSVSTLKIQRTERGDSAVYLCASSLGGSGNTIYFGEGSWLTVV.

This clone was seen just once. The chain joins TRBV27 to TRBJ2-1; 8 positions agree with TRBD1. The CDR3 sequence is 14 residues long. With 6 bases clipped from V and 6 bases from J, the junction kept 7 bases outside the gene matches. The germline V gene has CDR1 MNHEY and CDR2 SMNVEV (reference sequence). DNA of the CDR3: TGTGCCAGCAGCCCAGGGACAGGCTTCAATGAGCAGTTCTTC. It is translated as CASSPGTGFNEQFF.

This chain uses TRBV28 with TRBJ2-1; 12 nucleotides match TRBD2. This CDR3 is built from 14 residues. V gave up 9 bases and J gave up 8 bases; unmatched junction bases: 8. CDR1 is MDHEN and CDR2 is SYDVKM in the germline V gene. The DNA for the CDR3 is TGTGCCAGTATGACTAGCGGGAGTATCCATGAGCAGTTCTTC. It translates to CASMTSGSIHEQFF.

This clone occurred once. The J gene is TRBJ2-7, the V gene TRBV27, with 10 bases that match TRBD1. The V and J ends lost 3 bases and 0 bases, in that order; junction bases with no gene match: 8. Germline loops: CDR1 MNHEY, CDR2 SMNVEV (reference sequence). The CDR3 loop spans 17 amino acids. The CDR3 sequence: CASSLKGQGYHSYEQYF. The CDR3 DNA sequence: TGTGCCAGCAGTTTGAAGGGACAGGGGTACCACTCCTACGAGCAGTACTTC.

J is TRBJ1-6 and V is TRBV5-1; perhaps TRBD1 as D (5 bases). This CDR3 contains 15 residues. The germline gives CDR1 SGHRS, CDR2 YFSETQ. V dropped 4 bases and J dropped 11 bases, with 19 bases sitting between them. This CDR3 is CASSPGGGGNPPLHF. The DNA of the CDR3 is TGCGCCAGCAGCCCGGGAGGTGGGGGAAATCCACCCCTCCACTTT.

The chain has TRBV28 and TRBJ1-5; D might be TRBD1 (6 bases). Per germline, CDR1 MDHEN and CDR2 SYDVKM. This CDR3 contains 14 residues. V was shortened by 6 bases and J by 4 bases, with 13 bases between the two germline ends. Here the CDR3 reads CASRPTGRNQPQHF. CDR3 in DNA: TGTGCCAGCAGGCCAACAGGGAGAAATCAGCCCCAGCATTTT.

The chain recombines TRBV7-6 with TRBJ1-6; the match to TRBD1 covers 7 bases. CDR1 and CDR2 (germline): SGHVS, FNYEAQ. The CDR3 runs 15 residues. Unmatched junction bases numbered 6, after V lost 1 base and J lost 9 bases. CDR3 sequence reads: CASSLVRTGGSPLHF. CDR3 bases: TGTGCCAGCAGCTTAGTCCGGACAGGTGGTTCACCCCTCCACTTT.